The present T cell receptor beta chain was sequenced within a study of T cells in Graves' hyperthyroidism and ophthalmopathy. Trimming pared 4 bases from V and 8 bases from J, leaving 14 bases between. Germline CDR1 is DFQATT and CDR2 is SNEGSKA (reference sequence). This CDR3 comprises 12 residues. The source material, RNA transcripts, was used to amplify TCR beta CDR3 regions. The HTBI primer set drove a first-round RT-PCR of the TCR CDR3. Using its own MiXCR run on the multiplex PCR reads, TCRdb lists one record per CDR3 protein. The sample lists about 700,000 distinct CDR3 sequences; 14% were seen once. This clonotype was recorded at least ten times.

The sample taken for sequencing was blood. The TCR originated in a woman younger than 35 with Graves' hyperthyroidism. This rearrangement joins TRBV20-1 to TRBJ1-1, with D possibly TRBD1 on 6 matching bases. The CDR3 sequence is CSATRTAREAFF. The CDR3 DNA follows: TGCAGTGCTACGAGGACAGCACGAGAAGCTTTCTTT.